This T cell receptor (beta chain) was sequenced in a study of preoperative IRX-2 immunotherapy in early breast cancer. V trimming: 4 bases; J trimming: 2 bases; junction bases outside the gene matches: 7. The germline CDR1 and CDR2 sequences are SGHRS and YFSETQ. The CDR3 has 16 amino acids. Here immunoSEQ multiplex PCR was the method, and the copy in TCRdb shows in-frame clones only, minus some. Of approximately 96,000 clones listed, 70% to 90% are singletons. Specified treatment: preoperative locoregional IRX-2 cytokine immunotherapy. Samples came from a phase Ib trial of preoperative locoregional IRX-2 cytokine immunotherapy.

The input for sequencing was tumor tissue, taken after IRX-2 immunotherapy. This TCR was sampled from a human donor with breast cancer. The rearrangement uses TRBV5-1 and TRBJ2-2; 8 bases align to TRBD2. In DNA, the CDR3 is TGCGCCAGCAGCGAGACGGGACTAGTTAACACCGGGGAGCTGTTTTTT. This translates into CASSETGLVNTGELFF.